This T cell receptor beta chain stems from a study of shared clonotypes between healthy human individuals. The genomic DNA of each subset was split evenly across several immunoSEQ plates. TCRdb's table, derived via immunoSEQ multiplex PCR, lists solely in-frame clones and lacks some. The table includes 2 million to 2.5 million clones, approximately 95% detected once. It was CD45RO-negative cells, positively selected for CCR7, that made up naive CD8 cells, with terminally differentiated effector memory CD45RA+ cells excluded. Overall study findings and caveats: Only blood underwent sampling, and tissue repertoires likely differ. Clonotype sharing levels among donors were expected to vary with sequencing depth. In contrast to clonotypes shared by all four donors, non-shared clonotypes had lower generation probabilities.

Germline V gene lookup returns CDR1 SGDLS and CDR2 YYNGEE. V shed 1 base and J 0 bases; nucleotides not matched to a gene: 3. This CDR3 spans 16 amino acids. As to this clone: The antigen remains undetermined. This sample also contains other DNA sequences that code for the same CDR3.

The receptor was derived from a man in his late teens or twenties in good health. The V and J genes are TRBV9 and TRBJ2-3; 9 bases fit TRBD2. The source material was naive CD8+ T cells sorted from blood. The CDR3 nucleotides are TGTGCCAGCAGCGTATCCAGCGGGGGGAGCACAGATACGCAGTATTTT. This codes for CASSVSSGGSTDTQYF.